These 10 T cell receptor beta chains originate from one sample sequenced in a study of blood T cell repertoires in COVID-19 (dated by TCRdb to the early 2020s). Library creation used the immunoSEQ multiplex PCR assay. The table comes from immuneACCESS by way of TCRdb, which keeps in-frame sequences with V and J called. Part of the clones is missing from these tables; in studies checked, under half for an unresolved V gene and the rest for unknown reasons. The sample table shows about 220,000 clones, and about four fifths are seen once. Jointly, the top ten make up 2.3% of the sample. Sequenced material: peripheral blood. The receptors here all came from a woman aged 55-75 years with acute or convalescent COVID-19.

CDR3 amino acids: CASSEAQTREGYTF. CDR3 coding DNA: TGTGCCAGCAGTGAAGCCCAGACGAGGGAAGGCTACACCTTC. The genes are TRBV2 and TRBJ1-2; D unclear. Germline loops: CDR1 SNHLY, CDR2 FYNNEI. The CDR3 totals 14 residues. Trimming left V 0 bases short and J 8 bases short, with 13 bases between.

The chain couples TRBV4-1 to TRBJ2-7, with D uncertain. CDR1 and CDR2 from the germline V gene are MGHRA and YSYEKL. The V gene lost 4 bases and the J gene lost 0 bases, with 13 bases spanning the gap. The CDR3 totals 15 residues. The CDR3: CASSLNLGHSYEQYF. The CDR3 DNA is TGCGCCAGCAGCCTAAACCTGGGCCACTCCTACGAGCAGTACTTC.

V usage is TRBV30 and J usage is TRBJ1-6; 8 bases are a match to TRBD1. In germline, CDR1 is GTSNPN, CDR2 SVGIG (reference sequence). The ends lost 0 bases at V and 10 bases at J; junction bases unmatched: 5. There are 14 residues in the CDR3. The DNA of the CDR3 is TGTGCCTGGAGTGTACCAGGGGGCAGCTCACCCCTCCACTTT. Translating it yields CAWSVPGGSSPLHF.

The chain combines TRBV4-2 with TRBJ1-1; the D is unclear. The length of the CDR3 is 16 residues. V lost 2 bases and J 4 bases, leaving 17 bases between the germline ends. Per germline, CDR1 LGHNA and CDR2 YNFKEQ. CDR3 region: CASSQTSNSRATEAFF. The CDR3 DNA is TGTGCCAGCAGCCAAACATCGAACAGTCGCGCCACTGAAGCTTTCTTT.

The chain links TRBV11-2 to TRBJ2-7, with a weak D call TRBD2 (6 bases). CDR3 length equals 14 residues. Trimming pared 3 bases from V and 7 bases from J, leaving 16 bases between. Germline V gene lookup returns CDR1 SGHAT and CDR2 FQNNGV. CDR3 sequence reads: CASSFGDGAGEQYF. CDR3 nucleotides: TGTGCCAGCAGCTTCGGGGACGGCGCGGGGGAGCAGTACTTC.

The CDR3 DNA reads TGCGCCAGCAGGGGCCCCGGGACAGGGAAGAAATCAACTAATGAAAAACTGTTTTTT. This gives the protein CASRGPGTGKKSTNEKLFF. V gene TRBV4-1 combines with J gene TRBJ1-4; 9 nucleotides agree with TRBD1. The ends lost 6 bases at V and 0 bases at J; junction bases unmatched: 14. The CDR3 is 19 amino acids. Germline CDR1 and CDR2: MGHRA and YSYEKL.

This chain uses TRBV7-8 with TRBJ2-3, with 11 bases matching TRBD2. This CDR3 spans 18 amino acids. CDR1 and CDR2 (germline): SGHVS, FQNEAQ. J was trimmed by 2 bases and V by 1 base; bases with no gene match: 8. In DNA, the CDR3 is TGTGCCAGCAGCTTAGTAGCGGGGGGGCCGAGGATCACAGATACGCAGTATTTT. Translating it yields CASSLVAGGPRITDTQYF.

The V call is TRBV7-9, the J call TRBJ1-4, with D tentatively TRBD1 (5 bases). From germline, CDR1 is SEHNR and CDR2 FQNEAQ (reference sequence). Trimming shortened V by 5 bases and J by 0 bases, and 19 bases separated the two germline ends. The CDR3 extends over 18 amino acids. CDR3 sequence: CASSGWSGDHATNEKLFF. The CDR3 DNA follows: TGTGCCAGCAGCGGCTGGAGCGGGGACCATGCAACTAATGAAAAACTGTTTTTT.

The chain combines TRBV6-5 with TRBJ1-6; TRBD1 matches at 7 bases. The germline V gene encodes CDR1 MNHEY and CDR2 SVGAGI. The CDR3 is 14 amino acids. The V gene end was trimmed by 5 bases and the J gene end by 4 bases; junction bases not matched to a gene: 2. CDR3 sequence reads: CASSPQGYNSPLHF. CDR3 in DNA: TGTGCCAGCAGTCCACAGGGGTATAATTCACCCCTCCACTTT.

The chain has TRBV27 and TRBJ2-3; 10 bases align to TRBD2. Germline V gene data show CDR1 as MNHEY and CDR2 as SMNVEV (reference sequence). The CDR3 is 17 residues long. The ends lost 0 bases at V and 4 bases at J; junction bases unmatched: 7. The CDR3 DNA reads as TGTGCCAGCAGTTTATCGGGGGCTAGCGGGGGTCCAGATACGCAGTATTTT. It translates to CASSLSGASGGPDTQYF.